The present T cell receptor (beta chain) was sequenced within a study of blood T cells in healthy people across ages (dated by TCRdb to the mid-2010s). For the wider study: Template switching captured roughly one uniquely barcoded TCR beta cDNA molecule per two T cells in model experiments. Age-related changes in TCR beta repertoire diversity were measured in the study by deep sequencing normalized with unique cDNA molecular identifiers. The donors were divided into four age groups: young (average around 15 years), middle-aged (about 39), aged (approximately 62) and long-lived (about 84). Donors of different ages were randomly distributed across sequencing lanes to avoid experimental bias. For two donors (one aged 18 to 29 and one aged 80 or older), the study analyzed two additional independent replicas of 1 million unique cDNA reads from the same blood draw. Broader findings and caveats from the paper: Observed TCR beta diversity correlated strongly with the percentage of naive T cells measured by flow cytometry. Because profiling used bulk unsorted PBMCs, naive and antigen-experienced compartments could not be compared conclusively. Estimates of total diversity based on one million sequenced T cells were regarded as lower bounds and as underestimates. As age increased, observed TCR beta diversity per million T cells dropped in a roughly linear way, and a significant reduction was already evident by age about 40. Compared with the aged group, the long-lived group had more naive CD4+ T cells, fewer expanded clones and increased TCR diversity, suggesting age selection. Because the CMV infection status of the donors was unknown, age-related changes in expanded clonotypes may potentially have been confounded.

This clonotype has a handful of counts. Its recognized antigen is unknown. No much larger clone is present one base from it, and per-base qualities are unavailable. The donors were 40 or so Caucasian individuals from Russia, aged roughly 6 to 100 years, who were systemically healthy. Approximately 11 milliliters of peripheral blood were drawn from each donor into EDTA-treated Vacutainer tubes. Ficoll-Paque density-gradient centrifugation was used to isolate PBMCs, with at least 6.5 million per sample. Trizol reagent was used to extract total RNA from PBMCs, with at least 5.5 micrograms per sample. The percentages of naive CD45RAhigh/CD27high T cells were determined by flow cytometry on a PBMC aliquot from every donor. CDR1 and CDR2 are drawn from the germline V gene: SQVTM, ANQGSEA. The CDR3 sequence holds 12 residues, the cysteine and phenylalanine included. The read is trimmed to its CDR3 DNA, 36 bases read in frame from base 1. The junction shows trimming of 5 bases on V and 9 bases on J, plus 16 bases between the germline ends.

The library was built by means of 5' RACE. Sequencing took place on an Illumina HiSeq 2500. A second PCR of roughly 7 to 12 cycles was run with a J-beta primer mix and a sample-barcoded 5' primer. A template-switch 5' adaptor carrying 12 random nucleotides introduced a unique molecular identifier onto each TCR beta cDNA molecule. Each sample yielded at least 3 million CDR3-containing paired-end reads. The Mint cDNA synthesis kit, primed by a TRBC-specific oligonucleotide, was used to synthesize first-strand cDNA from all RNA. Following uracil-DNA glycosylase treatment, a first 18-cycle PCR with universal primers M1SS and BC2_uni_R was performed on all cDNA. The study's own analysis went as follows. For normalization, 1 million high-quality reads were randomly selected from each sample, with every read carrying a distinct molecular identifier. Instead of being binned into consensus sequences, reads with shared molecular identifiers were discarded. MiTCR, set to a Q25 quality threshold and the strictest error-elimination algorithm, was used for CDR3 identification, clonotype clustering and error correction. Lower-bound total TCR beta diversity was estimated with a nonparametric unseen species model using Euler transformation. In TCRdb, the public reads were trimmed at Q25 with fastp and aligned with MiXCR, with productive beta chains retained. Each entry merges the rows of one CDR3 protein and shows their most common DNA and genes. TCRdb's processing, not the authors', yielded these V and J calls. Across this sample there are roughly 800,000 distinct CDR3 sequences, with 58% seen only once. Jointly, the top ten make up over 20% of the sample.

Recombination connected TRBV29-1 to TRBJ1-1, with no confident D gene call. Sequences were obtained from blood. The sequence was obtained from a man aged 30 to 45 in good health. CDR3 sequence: CSVRGEPAQAFF. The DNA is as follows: TGCAGCGTTCGTGGGGAGCCAGCGCAAGCTTTCTTT. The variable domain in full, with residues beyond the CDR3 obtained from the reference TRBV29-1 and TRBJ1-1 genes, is SAVISQKPSRDICQRGTSLTIQCQVDSQVTMMFWYRQQPGQSLTLIATANQGSEATYESGFVIDKFPISRPNLTFSTLTVSNMSPEDSSIYLCSVRGEPAQAFFGQGTRLTVV.